Following are 16 T cell receptor beta chains from one sample sequenced in a study of neurological immune-mediated disorders. Each CDR3 protein gets one entry after TCRdb re-called the 5' RACE reads with MiXCR. The table lists 20,000 to 25,000 distinct CDR3 sequences, 15% to 20% of them singletons. The specimen was CD8+ T cells from blood. The receptor set was obtained from a woman between 18 and 30 years old with multiple sclerosis.

Many counts were recorded for this clonotype. This chain's CDR3 is CSVVLVKGEGSYNEQFF. DNA for the CDR3: TGCAGCGTTGTACTCGTAAAAGGGGAGGGCAGCTACAATGAGCAGTTCTTC. The chain joins TRBV29-1 to TRBJ2-1; 7 bases agree with TRBD2. Germline V gene lookup returns CDR1 SQVTM and CDR2 ANQGSEA. Losses at the gene ends were 4 bases for V and 3 bases for J; bases not matched to a gene: 15. The CDR3 contains 17 residues.

This clonotype appeared many times. This chain links TRBV15 with TRBJ2-7; D is possibly TRBD1 or TRBD2 (5 bases each). The CDR3 runs 14 residues. Germline V gene sequence: CDR1 LNHNV, CDR2 YYDKDF (reference sequence). V lost 3 bases, J lost 6 bases, and 15 bases lay in between. DNA for the CDR3: TGTGCCACCAGCAGGCAGGGTTCGGGATTCGAGCAGTACGTC. Residues: CATSRQGSGFEQYV.

This clonotype was recorded at least ten times. V usage is TRBV27 and J usage is TRBJ1-1, with 7 positions matching TRBD1. The CDR3 extends over 17 amino acids. The germline CDR1 and CDR2 sequences are MNHEY and SMNVEV (reference sequence). With V trimmed by 7 bases and J by 4 bases, 18 bases remained unmatched. The CDR3 loop is CASTLYPPTGATTEAFF. As DNA, the CDR3 is TGTGCCAGCACCCTCTATCCCCCCACAGGGGCCACCACTGAAGCTTTCTTT.

This clonotype counts as medium-sized. The chain uses TRBV20-1 and TRBJ1-1; TRBD1 matches at 7 bases. The germline V gene encodes CDR1 DFQATT and CDR2 SNEGSKA (reference sequence). CDR3 length: 15 residues. The V gene end was trimmed by 0 bases and the J gene end by 3 bases; junction bases not matched to a gene: 7. The CDR3 DNA follows: TGCAGTGCTAGAGATCCTGCCAGGGGGGACACTGAAGCTTTCTTT. Its protein product is CSARDPARGDTEAFF.

The chain combines TRBV5-5 with TRBJ2-2; 7 nucleotides align to TRBD2. Trimming at V came to 9 bases and at J to 0 bases, leaving 8 bases not matched to a gene. This CDR3 region has 15 residues. Per the germline V gene, CDR1 is SGHKS and CDR2 is YYEKEE (reference sequence). The CDR3 region has the DNA TGTGCCACCCTTAGGGGACTATCGAACACCGGGGAGCTGTTTTTT. Its translation: CATLRGLSNTGELFF.

The table lists this clonotype with a few counts. This chain uses TRBV6-2 or TRBV6-3 with TRBJ1-1; 7 nucleotides align to TRBD1. Germline V gene data show CDR1 as MNHEY and CDR2 as SVGEGT. The V segment lost 6 bases and the J segment 1 base; nucleotides outside the gene matches: 8. The CDR3 covers 15 residues. In DNA, the CDR3 is TGTGCCAGCAGGTCCTTGGACAGGCCGAACACTGAAGCTTTCTTT. Encoded protein: CASRSLDRPNTEAFF.

The chain links TRBV5-1 to TRBJ2-3; 11 bases are shared with TRBD2. CDR1 is SGHRS, CDR2 YFSETQ, per germline. This CDR3 has 15 residues. The V gene end was trimmed by 7 bases and the J gene end by 4 bases; junction bases not matched to a gene: 8. The CDR3 coding sequence is TGCGCCAGCGCCGAGATAGCGGGAGGGCCAGATACGCAGTATTTT. This gives the protein CASAEIAGGPDTQYF.

By share of the sample, this clonotype is medium-sized. This chain links TRBV14 with TRBJ2-1; either TRBD1 or TRBD2 may supply D (6 bases each). CDR3 length: 12 amino acids. Germline lookup yields CDR1 SGHDN and CDR2 FVKESK. V lost 8 bases, J lost 2 bases, and 7 bases lay in between. CDR3 protein: CASRGPYNEQFF. DNA of the CDR3: TGTGCCAGCCGGGGGCCCTACAATGAGCAGTTCTTC.

The chain combines TRBV28 with TRBJ2-1; D possibly corresponds to TRBD1 (6 bases). The V end lost 5 bases, the J end lost 1 base, and 15 bases lay between the germline ends. Looked up from germline, CDR1 is MDHEN and CDR2 is SYDVKM. The CDR3 sequence is 16 residues long. CDR3 in amino acids: CASSPSGDGSYNEQFF. The DNA for the CDR3 is TGTGCCAGCAGTCCGTCAGGGGATGGGTCCTACAATGAGCAGTTCTTC.

There are many counts of this clonotype. The rearrangement joins TRBV18 to TRBJ2-1, with 9 positions matching TRBD2. The CDR3 is made up of 14 amino acids. V was clipped by 1 base and J by 8 bases; unmatched bases: 3. Germline V gene lookup returns CDR1 KGHSH and CDR2 LQKENI. The CDR3 loop is CASSPLVAGDEQFF. CDR3 sequence (DNA): TGTGCCAGCTCACCACTAGTAGCGGGGGATGAGCAGTTCTTC.

By proportion, this clonotype is medium-sized. This rearrangement joins TRBV28 to TRBJ1-1; possibly TRBD1 for D (6 bases). V lost 5 bases to trimming and J lost 0 bases, with 13 bases between them. The CDR3 extends over 15 amino acids. Germline values: CDR1 MDHEN, CDR2 SYDVKM. The CDR3 sequence is CASSLTGTLNTEAFF. The CDR3 nucleotides read TGTGCCAGCAGTCTCACAGGGACCTTGAACACTGAAGCTTTCTTT.

This clonotype was recorded many times. This chain links TRBV27 with TRBJ2-6; a possible D gene is TRBD2 (6 bases). Germline CDR1 reads MNHEY; CDR2 reads SMNVEV (reference sequence). This CDR3 spans 14 amino acids. The V gene lost 5 bases and the J gene lost 4 bases, with 9 bases spanning the gap. CDR3 residues: CASSGGMGANVLTF. Written as DNA, the CDR3 is TGTGCCAGCAGTGGGGGGATGGGGGCCAACGTCCTGACTTTC.

This clonotype came up a few times. The chain has TRBV7-9 and TRBJ2-7; D gene unclear. This CDR3 is built from 14 residues. Germline CDR1 and CDR2: SEHNR and FQNEAQ (reference sequence). V lost 5 bases, J lost 0 bases, and 11 bases lay in between. The CDR3 loop reads CASSESYSSYEQYF. CDR3 bases: TGTGCCAGCAGCGAATCCTACAGCTCCTACGAGCAGTACTTC.

This clonotype was seen a handful of times. The J gene is TRBJ1-2, the V gene TRBV12-3 or TRBV12-4; tentatively, D is TRBD1 (6 bases). The CDR3 runs to 14 residues. The V end lost 1 base, the J end lost 3 bases, and 9 bases lay between the germline ends. CDR3 bases: TGTGCCAGCAGTTTAGTGGGGGCGGACTATGGCTACACCTTC. It codes for CASSLVGADYGYTF.

This clonotype is termed medium-sized. The chain uses TRBV10-3 and TRBJ2-1; D may match TRBD1 or TRBD2 (5 bases each). Germline CDR1 and CDR2: ENHRY and SYGVKD. Trimming pared 6 bases from V and 4 bases from J, leaving 16 bases between. This CDR3 is built from 15 residues. CDR3 sequence reads: CAIRNDSRGYNEQFF. The CDR3 DNA reads as TGTGCCATCAGAAACGACAGCCGAGGGTACAATGAGCAGTTCTTC.

This clonotype was seen ten or more times. The chain is built from TRBV6-5 and TRBJ1-1; tentatively, D is TRBD1 (5 bases). Germline V lookup: CDR1 MNHEY, CDR2 SVGAGI. The CDR3 extends over 13 amino acids. Trimming shortened V by 2 bases and J by 5 bases, and 9 bases separated the two germline ends. CDR3 sequence (DNA): TGTGCCAGCAGTTACGGGCAGGGAACTGAAGCTTTCTTT. It specifies CASSYGQGTEAFF.